The present T cell receptor (beta chain) was sequenced within a study of somatic mutations in cytotoxic T cells in rheumatoid arthritis. Measured with immunoSEQ multiplex PCR; TCRdb has only the in-frame clones, and not every one. The sample holds under 30,000 clones, roughly 70% seen once. Germline V gene sequence: CDR1 SGHAT, CDR2 FQNNGV. The CDR3 length is 13 residues. Trimming left V 11 bases short and J 2 bases short, with 12 bases between. The receptor's source is a woman aged 18 to 35 in good health. The chain links TRBV11-2 to TRBJ1-4; no definite D call. The sample comprised CD8+ T cells sorted from blood. This CDR3 reads CAYLGTTNEKLFF. CDR3 sequence (DNA): TGTGCCTATTTGGGCACGACTAATGAAAAACTGTTTTTT.